These T cell receptor beta chains were read from a single sample in a study of blood T cell repertoires in COVID-19. The table came from immunoSEQ multiplex PCR; TCRdb's copy has only in-frame clones and leaves some out. This sample has hundreds of thousands of clones, with 85% found just once. The sample comprised peripheral blood. Receptor source: a woman under 30 with acute or convalescent COVID-19. The CDR3 runs from the conserved cysteine through the conserved F or W. D genes are given only for firm matches. Clone size is shown for a subset of rows, as once, few, many or a class of expanded clone.

TRBJ1-5 | TRBV28 | . | . | TGTGCCAGCTCCTTTAGAGGAGGTCAGCCCCAGCATTTT | CASSFRGGQPQHF
TRBJ1-2 | TRBV5-6 | . | . | TGTGCCAGCAGCTTGAACCTTCTAAACTATGGCTACACCTTC | CASSLNLLNYGYTF
TRBJ1-1 | TRBV27 | once | . | TGTGCCAGCAGCCCTGGGGCCATGAACACTGAAGCTTTCTTT | CASSPGAMNTEAFF
TRBJ2-5 | TRBV2 | once | . | TGTGCCAGCATCCCGAGGGTAGCTGGGGAGACCCAGTACTTC | CASIPRVAGETQYF
TRBJ1-1 | TRBV7-9 | . | TRBD1 | TGTGCCAGCAGCAAGGACAGGGGTCTGAACACTGAAGCTTTCTTT | CASSKDRGLNTEAFF
TRBJ2-1 | TRBV4-1 | . | TRBD2 | TGCGCCAGCAGCCAATTGGGACTAGCAAGTTACAATGAGCAGTTCTTC | CASSQLGLASYNEQFF
TRBJ2-1 | TRBV7-6 | . | TRBD1 | TGTGCCAGCAGCCTTCCGGACAGGAGTTCCTACAATGAGCAGTTCTTC | CASSLPDRSSYNEQFF
TRBJ1-2 | TRBV28 | once | . | TGTGCCAGCAGTCAACTATACTATGGCTACACCTTC | CASSQLYYGYTF
TRBJ2-2 | TRBV10-3 | . | . | TGTGCCATCAGTGGCAGTTCGAACACCGGGGAGCTGTTTTTT | CAISGSSNTGELFF
TRBJ2-1 | TRBV14 | . | . | TGTGCCAGCAGCCAAGATACCCAGGGCGGTGAGCAGTTCTTC | CASSQDTQGGEQFF
TRBJ2-1 | TRBV27 | . | TRBD1 | TGTGCCAGCAGTTTAAAGGGACAGGGGTACAATGAGCAGTTCTTC | CASSLKGQGYNEQFF
TRBJ1-4 | TRBV15 | . | TRBD1 | TGTGCCACCAGCAGACAGACAGGGGGTAGTAATGAAAAACTGTTTTTT | CATSRQTGGSNEKLFF